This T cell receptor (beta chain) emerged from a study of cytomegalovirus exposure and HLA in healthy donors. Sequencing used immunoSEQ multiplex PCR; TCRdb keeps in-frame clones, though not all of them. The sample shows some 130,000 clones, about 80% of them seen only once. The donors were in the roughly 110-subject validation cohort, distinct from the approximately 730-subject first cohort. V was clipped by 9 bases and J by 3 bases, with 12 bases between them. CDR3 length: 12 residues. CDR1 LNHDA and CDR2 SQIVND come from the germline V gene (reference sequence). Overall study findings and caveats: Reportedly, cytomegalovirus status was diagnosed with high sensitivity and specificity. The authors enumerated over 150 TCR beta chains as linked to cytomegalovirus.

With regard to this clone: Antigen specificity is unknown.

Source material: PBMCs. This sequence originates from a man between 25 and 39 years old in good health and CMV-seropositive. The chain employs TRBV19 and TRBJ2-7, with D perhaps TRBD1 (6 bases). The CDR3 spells CASGTGFYEQYF. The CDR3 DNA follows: TGTGCCAGCGGAACAGGGTTCTACGAGCAGTACTTC.